This T cell receptor (beta chain) emerged from a study of blood T cell repertoires in COVID-19. V was shortened by 3 bases and J by 6 bases, with 12 bases between the two germline ends. Germline CDR1 is KGHSH and CDR2 is LQKENI. The CDR3 has 13 residues. The table came from immunoSEQ multiplex PCR; TCRdb's copy has only in-frame clones and leaves some out. This sample yields 150,000 to 200,000 clones, of which 88% are seen a single time; approximately 9% belongs to the top ten. Sequencing was performed on PBMCs or T cells enriched from blood (not recorded which). The TCR originated in a woman in her late teens or twenties who had recovered from COVID-19. J is TRBJ2-7 and V is TRBV18, with D possibly TRBD1 on 5 matching bases. CDR3 protein: CASSPGQGGEQYF. DNA for the CDR3: TGTGCCAGCTCACCGGGGCAGGGTGGCGAGCAGTACTTC. The whole variable domain, filled in from reference TRBV18 and TRBJ2-7, reads NAGVMQNPRHLVRRRGQEARLRCSPMKGHSHVYWYRQLPEEGLKFMVYLQKENIIDESGMPKERFSAEFPKEGPSILRIQQVVRGDSAAYFCASSPGQGGEQYFGPGTRLTVT.